The subject of this entry is one T cell receptor (beta chain). Its antigen is still unknown. The CDR3 sequence is 15 residues long. J was trimmed by 2 bases and V by 5 bases; bases with no gene match: 7. Per the germline V gene, CDR1 is MNHNS and CDR2 is SASEGT. TCR beta libraries were built from RNA through three nested multiplex PCR rounds using modified ARM-PCR. TCRdb re-analysed the multiplex PCR reads in MiXCR, keeping a single row per CDR3 protein. Of 10,000 to 15,000 distinct CDR3 sequences in the sample, around 66% were seen once. The sample originates from a study of tumor-infiltrating lymphocytes in glioblastoma multiforme. General observations from the study: Only one glioblastoma patient had TCR and mutation analysis. RNA-based TCR sequencing may distort clone frequencies, since cells carry unequal TCR transcript numbers.

The sequencing sample was made of brain tumor tissue. The source of this sequence is a male donor with glioblastoma. V and J are TRBV6-1 and TRBJ2-7, with 9 bases lining up with TRBD1. The CDR3 protein is CASSTQGQGPYEQYF. The CDR3 coding sequence is TGTGCCAGCAGTACCCAGGGACAGGGTCCCTACGAGCAGTACTTC.